Sequencing of this T cell receptor beta chain was carried out in a study of regulatory T cells in long-lasting Graves disease. Study-level points and caveats: The study found TRBV28, TRBJ1-2 and TRBJ2-5 favored in persistent disease. Whereas about a thousand public clonotypes were shared by new patients, persistent patients shared more, at around 2,700. Graves' patients with persistent disease showed TCR diversity lower than patients newly diagnosed.

CDR1 and CDR2 (germline): SNHLY, FYNNEI. The CDR3 runs to 12 residues. Trimming removed 8 bases from V and 4 bases from J, with 11 bases in between. The TCR beta library used iRepertoire HTBI primers with Arm-PCR amplification of CDR3. TCRdb redid the calling of the multiplex PCR reads with MiXCR, one entry per CDR3 protein. The sample holds about 400,000 distinct CDR3 sequences; 14% to 15% are singletons and the top ten take around 7.6%. The time point denotes: newly diagnosed GD, antithyroid drugs for less than 3 months. Making the TCR library involved RNA that had been extracted from PBMCs. Many counts were recorded for this clonotype. Antigen specificity is unknown. The same sample was also studied in work on T cells in Graves' hyperthyroidism and ophthalmopathy. This second study says: Separation of ophthalmopathy from stable hyperthyroidism was achieved by a 13 V-J model.

This specimen was peripheral blood mononuclear cells (PBMCs), taken at new diagnosis, from a patient treated with antithyroid drugs. V usage is TRBV2 and J usage is TRBJ2-5; TRBD1 might be the D (5 bases). The source is a woman aged 40 to 49 with Graves disease. The CDR3 protein is CASFLGPETQYF. CDR3 nucleotide sequence: TGTGCCAGCTTTTTGGGGCCAGAGACCCAGTACTTC.